This T cell receptor beta chain appears in the sequencing data of a study of T cells in Graves' hyperthyroidism and ophthalmopathy. Amplification of TCR beta CDR3 regions used RNA as the template. HTBI primers drove first-round RT-PCR of the TCR CDR3. TCRdb used MiXCR to reprocess the multiplex PCR reads, holding one entry per CDR3 protein. The table records 560,000 or so distinct CDR3 sequences, more than 45% of them present only once. No progression to ophthalmopathy during 18 months of follow-up defined stable disease. Diagnostic decisions used clinical symptoms, serum thyroxine and TRAb, thyroid ultrasound and orbital computed tomography. The CDR3 consists of 14 residues. From germline, CDR1 is ENHRY and CDR2 SYGVKD. V was clipped by 8 bases and J by 5 bases; unmatched bases: 6.

The sample was peripheral blood or thyroid tissue (not recorded which). The chain combines TRBV10-3 with TRBJ1-5; 10 bases are a match to TRBD1. The sequence was collected from a woman between 18 and 29 years old with Graves' hyperthyroidism. The CDR3 spells CAIAGDRGDQPQHF. CDR3 in DNA: TGTGCCATCGCGGGGGACAGGGGAGATCAGCCCCAGCATTTT.